The 13 T cell receptor beta chains reported below all come from one sample, sequenced in a study of somatic mutations in cytotoxic T cells in rheumatoid arthritis. The method was immunoSEQ multiplex PCR; TCRdb's version includes in-frame clones alone and lacks a portion of them. Of 19,000 or so clones listed, roughly nine tenths are singletons. Material for sequencing was CD8+ T cells sorted from blood. Source of these receptors: a middle-aged man in good health.

V gene TRBV4-2 combines with J gene TRBJ2-6; D ambiguous. This CDR3 contains 16 residues. CDR1 LGHNA and CDR2 YNFKEQ come from the germline V gene. Trimming stripped 0 bases from V and 4 bases from J, with 10 bases between. The CDR3 region is CASSQEVGTGANVLTF. The CDR3 DNA is TGTGCCAGCAGCCAAGAGGTGGGTACCGGGGCCAACGTCCTGACTTTC.

The chain is built from TRBV25-1 and TRBJ2-7; weak D call: TRBD1 (6 bases). Germline CDR1 MGHDK, CDR2 SYGVNS. The CDR3 sequence is 13 residues long. The V gene lost 6 bases and the J gene lost 3 bases, with 12 bases spanning the gap. The CDR3 bases are TGTGCCAGCAGCCTTGGACAGTTCTACGAGCAGTACTTC. This encodes CASSLGQFYEQYF.

The chain has TRBV4-1 and TRBJ2-7, with TRBD2 identical over 10 bases. Germline V gives CDR1 MGHRA, CDR2 YSYEKL. The CDR3 runs to 15 residues. The trim removed 5 bases at V and 5 bases at J, leaving 9 bases unmatched. DNA of the CDR3: TGCGCCAGCAGCGAAACAGCGGGAGGGTCCCACGAGCAGTACTTC. This sequence encodes CASSETAGGSHEQYF.

For the CDR3, the DNA is TGTGCCAGCAGCTTGGCCATAGGGGCCTACGAGCAGTACTTC. Residues: CASSLAIGAYEQYF. The chain combines TRBV5-8 with TRBJ2-7; a possible D gene is TRBD1 (5 bases). The CDR3 spans 14 residues. V dropped 0 bases and J dropped 2 bases, with 9 bases sitting between them. Germline V gene lookup returns CDR1 SGHTS and CDR2 YDEGEE.

This chain connects TRBV5-1 to TRBJ2-5, with 7 bases lining up with TRBD2. The germline V gene has CDR1 SGHRS and CDR2 YFSETQ. With 0 bases clipped from V and 4 bases from J, the junction kept 6 bases outside the gene matches. This CDR3 spans 15 amino acids. The CDR3 region is CASSLELAFAETQYF. For the CDR3, the DNA is TGCGCCAGCAGCTTGGAACTAGCGTTTGCAGAGACCCAGTACTTC.

The chain carries TRBV5-4 and TRBJ2-1; the D gene is possibly TRBD1 (6 bases). Looked up from germline, CDR1 is SGHNT and CDR2 is YYREEE (reference sequence). V was clipped by 4 bases and J by 8 bases, with 13 bases between them. The CDR3 runs 13 residues. The CDR3 here is CASSVSGVDEQFF. For the CDR3, the DNA is TGTGCCAGCAGCGTATCAGGGGTAGATGAGCAGTTCTTC.

This clone showed up just a few times. The same CDR3 arises from other DNA sequences in this sample as well. The chain joins TRBV27 to TRBJ2-7, with D possibly TRBD2 on 6 matching bases. This CDR3 has 15 amino acids. V shed 0 bases and J shed 6 bases, with 15 bases lying between them. CDR1 is MNHEY and CDR2 is SMNVEV in the germline V gene (reference sequence). This CDR3 is CASSLSGGSGGEQYF. In DNA, the CDR3 is TGTGCCAGCAGTTTATCGGGGGGTTCTGGCGGCGAGCAGTACTTC.

The genes are TRBV6-5 and TRBJ2-7, with 11 bases aligning to TRBD2. The junction had 8 bases not matched to a gene; V was cut back by 4 bases and J by 3 bases. This CDR3 contains 16 residues. Germline loops: CDR1 MNHEY, CDR2 SVGAGI. The CDR3 DNA reads as TGTGCCAGCAGTTTCCTAGCGGGAGGAATCCTCTACGAGCAGTACTTC. It translates to CASSFLAGGILYEQYF.

The chain links TRBV28 to TRBJ1-5, with 9 positions matching TRBD1. Germline V gives CDR1 MDHEN, CDR2 SYDVKM. V shed 5 bases, J shed 3 bases, and the junction held 5 bases outside the gene matches. This CDR3 region has 15 residues. DNA of the CDR3: TGTGCCAGCAGTGTGACAGGGGGAAACAATCAGCCCCAGCATTTT. It codes for CASSVTGGNNQPQHF.

The chain links TRBV7-9 to TRBJ1-1; D remains unclear. CDR1 SEHNR and CDR2 FQNEAQ come from the germline V gene (reference sequence). The germline V and J ends were trimmed by 5 bases and 4 bases, with 8 bases remaining between them. The CDR3 length is 12 residues. The CDR3 coding sequence is TGTGCCAGCAGCAGCCCCAGCACTGAAGCTTTCTTT. This codes for CASSSPSTEAFF.

The sample holds a few counts of this clone. The chain uses TRBV7-9 and TRBJ1-2; D ambiguous. The CDR3 sequence is 14 residues long. The V gene's germline CDR1 is SEHNR and CDR2 FQNEAQ (reference sequence). V lost 2 bases and J 1 base, leaving 8 bases between the germline ends. This chain's CDR3 is CASSLFRDNYGYTF. In DNA form, the CDR3 reads TGTGCCAGCAGCTTATTTCGTGATAACTATGGCTACACCTTC.

The rearrangement joins TRBV5-4 to TRBJ2-5; TRBD1 is a possible D gene (6 bases). V shed 4 bases and J shed 5 bases, with 18 bases lying between them. CDR1 is SGHNT, CDR2 YYREEE, per germline (reference sequence). This CDR3 region has 15 residues. CDR3 coding DNA: TGTGCCAGCAGCCAAGAGTCATGGCAGGGGGAGACCCAGTACTTC. This translates into CASSQESWQGETQYF.

This clone showed up just once. The chain has TRBV5-6 and TRBJ2-1, with a possible D match to TRBD2 (5 bases). CDR1 and CDR2 (germline): SGHDT, YYEEEE. The CDR3 is 13 residues long. V was trimmed by 4 bases and J by 9 bases, leaving 14 bases between them. CDR3 bases: TGTGCCAGCAGCCTGGGCGGAGGTGGTGAGCAGTTCTTC. Protein: CASSLGGGGEQFF.